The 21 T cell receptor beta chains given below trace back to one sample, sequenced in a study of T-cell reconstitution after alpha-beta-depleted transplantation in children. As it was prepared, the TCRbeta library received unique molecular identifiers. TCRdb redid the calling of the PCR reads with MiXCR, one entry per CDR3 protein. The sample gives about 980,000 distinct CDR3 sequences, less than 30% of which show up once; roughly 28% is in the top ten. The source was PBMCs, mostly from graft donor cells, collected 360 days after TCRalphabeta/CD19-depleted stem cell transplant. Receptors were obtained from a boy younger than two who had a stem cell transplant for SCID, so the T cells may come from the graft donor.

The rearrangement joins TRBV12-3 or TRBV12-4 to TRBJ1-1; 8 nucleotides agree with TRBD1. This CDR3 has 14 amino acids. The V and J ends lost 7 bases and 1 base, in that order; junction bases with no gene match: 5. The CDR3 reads CASTPGQANTEAFF. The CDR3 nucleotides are TGTGCCAGCACCCCGGGACAGGCGAACACTGAAGCTTTCTTT.

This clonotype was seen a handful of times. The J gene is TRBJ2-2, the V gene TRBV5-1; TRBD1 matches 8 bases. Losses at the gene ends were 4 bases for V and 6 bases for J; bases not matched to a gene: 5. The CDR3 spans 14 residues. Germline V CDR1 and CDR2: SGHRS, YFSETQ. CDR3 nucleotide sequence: TGCGCCAGCAGCCCCTCCAGGGGGCCCGGGGAGCTGTTTTTT. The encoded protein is CASSPSRGPGELFF. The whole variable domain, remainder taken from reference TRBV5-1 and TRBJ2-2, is KAGVTQTPRYLIKTRGQQVTLSCSPISGHRSVSWYQQTPGQGLQFLFEYFSETQRNKGNFPGRFSGRQFSNSRSEMNVSTLELGDSALYLCASSPSRGPGELFFGEGSRLTVL.

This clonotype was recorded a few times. The DNA for the CDR3 is TGTGCCAGCCCCAGGCGGGGGGGCACAGATACGCAGTATTTT. It codes for CASPRRGGTDTQYF. The chain recombines TRBV28 with TRBJ2-3, with 8 nucleotides matching TRBD2. Germline V gene sequence: CDR1 MDHEN, CDR2 SYDVKM. The junction had 5 bases not matched to a gene; V was cut back by 8 bases and J by 1 base. The CDR3 runs to 14 residues. Looking up the rest from reference TRBV28 and TRBJ2-3 gives the full variable domain: DVKVTQSSRYLVKRTGEKVFLECVQDMDHENMFWYRQDPGLGLRLIYFSYDVKMKEKGDIPEGYSVSREKKERFSLILESASTNQTSMYLCASPRRGGTDTQYFGPGTRLTVL.

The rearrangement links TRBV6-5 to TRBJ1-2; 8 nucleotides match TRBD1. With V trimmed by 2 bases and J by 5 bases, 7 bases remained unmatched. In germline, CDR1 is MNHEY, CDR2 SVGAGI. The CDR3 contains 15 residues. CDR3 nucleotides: TGTGCCAGCAGTTACAAGACAGGGGCGGTGTATGGCTACACCTTC. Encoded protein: CASSYKTGAVYGYTF.

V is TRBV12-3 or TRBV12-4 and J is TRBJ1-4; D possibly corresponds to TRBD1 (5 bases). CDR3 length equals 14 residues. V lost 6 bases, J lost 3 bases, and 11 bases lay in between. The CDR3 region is CASRGTTPNEKLFF. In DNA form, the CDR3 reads TGTGCCAGCAGGGGGACGACTCCTAATGAAAAACTGTTTTTT.

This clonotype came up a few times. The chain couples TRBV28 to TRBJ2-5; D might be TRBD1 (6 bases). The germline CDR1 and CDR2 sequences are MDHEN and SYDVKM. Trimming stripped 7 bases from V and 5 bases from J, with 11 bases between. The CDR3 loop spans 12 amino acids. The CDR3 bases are TGTGCCAGCACGGAGAGGGGGGAGACCCAGTACTTC. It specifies CASTERGETQYF.

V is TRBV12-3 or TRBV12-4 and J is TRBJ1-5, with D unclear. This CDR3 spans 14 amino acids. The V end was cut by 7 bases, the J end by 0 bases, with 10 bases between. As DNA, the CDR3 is TGTGCCAGCACCGTTGACAATAGCAATCAGCCCCAGCATTTT. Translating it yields CASTVDNSNQPQHF.

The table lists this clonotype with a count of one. CDR3 region: CASSGTSGVGQYF. The CDR3 coding sequence is TGTGCCAGCAGCGGAACTAGCGGGGTGGGGCAGTACTTC. This chain joins TRBV13 and TRBJ2-7; 10 bases agree with TRBD2. The CDR3 sequence is 13 residues long. CDR1 and CDR2 from the germline V gene are PRHDT and FYEKMQ (reference sequence). The junction had 7 bases not matched to a gene; V was cut back by 5 bases and J by 9 bases.

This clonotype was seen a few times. The CDR3 loop reads CASSPSPSGTSGYNEQFF. Here the CDR3 DNA reads TGCGCCAGCAGCCCAAGTCCGTCGGGAACTAGCGGCTACAATGAGCAGTTCTTC. The V gene is TRBV4-1, the J gene TRBJ2-1, with 8 bases fitting TRBD2. The CDR3 runs 18 residues. Germline CDR1 is MGHRA and CDR2 is YSYEKL. The ends lost 4 bases at V and 3 bases at J; junction bases unmatched: 14.

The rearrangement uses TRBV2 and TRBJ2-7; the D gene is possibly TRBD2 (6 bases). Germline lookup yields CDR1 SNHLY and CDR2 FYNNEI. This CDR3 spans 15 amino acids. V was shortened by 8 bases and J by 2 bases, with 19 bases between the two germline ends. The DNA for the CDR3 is TGTGCCAGCGGACCGCGCCGGGACTTGACCTACGAGCAGTACTTC. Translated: CASGPRRDLTYEQYF.

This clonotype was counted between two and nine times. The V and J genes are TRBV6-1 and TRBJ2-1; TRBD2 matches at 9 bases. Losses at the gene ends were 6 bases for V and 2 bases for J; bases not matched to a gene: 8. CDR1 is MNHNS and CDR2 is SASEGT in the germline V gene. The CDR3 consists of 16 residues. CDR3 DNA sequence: TGTGCCAGCAGCCCTTCTAGCGGGGAAGCCTACAATGAGCAGTTCTTC. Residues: CASSPSSGEAYNEQFF.

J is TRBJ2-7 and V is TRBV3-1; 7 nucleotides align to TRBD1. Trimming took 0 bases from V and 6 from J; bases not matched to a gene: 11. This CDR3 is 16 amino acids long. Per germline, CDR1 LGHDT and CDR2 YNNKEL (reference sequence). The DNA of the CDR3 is TGTGCCAGCAGCCAAGATATCACAGGGGCCCCTCGCGAGCAGTACTTC. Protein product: CASSQDITGAPREQYF.

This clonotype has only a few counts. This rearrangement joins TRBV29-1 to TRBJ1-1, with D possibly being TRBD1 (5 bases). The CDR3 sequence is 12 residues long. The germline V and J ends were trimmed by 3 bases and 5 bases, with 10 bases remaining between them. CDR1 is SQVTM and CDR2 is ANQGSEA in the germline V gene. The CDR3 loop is CSVEGGGTEAFF. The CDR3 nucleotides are TGCAGCGTTGAGGGTGGGGGAACTGAAGCTTTCTTT.

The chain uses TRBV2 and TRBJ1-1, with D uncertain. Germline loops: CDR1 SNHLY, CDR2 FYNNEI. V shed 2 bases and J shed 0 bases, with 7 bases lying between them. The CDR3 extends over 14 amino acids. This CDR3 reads CASSEIGLNTEAFF. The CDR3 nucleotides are TGTGCCAGCAGTGAAATCGGGTTGAACACTGAAGCTTTCTTT.

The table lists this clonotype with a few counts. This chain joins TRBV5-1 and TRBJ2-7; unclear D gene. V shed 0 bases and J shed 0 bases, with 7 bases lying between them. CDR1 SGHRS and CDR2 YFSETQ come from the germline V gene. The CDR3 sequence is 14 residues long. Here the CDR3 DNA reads TGCGCCAGCAGCTTGGCCCCAACCTCCTACGAGCAGTACTTC. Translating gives CASSLAPTSYEQYF.

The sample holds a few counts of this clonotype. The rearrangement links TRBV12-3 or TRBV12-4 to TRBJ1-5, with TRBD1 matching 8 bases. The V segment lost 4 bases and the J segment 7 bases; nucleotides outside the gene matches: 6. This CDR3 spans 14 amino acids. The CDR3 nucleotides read TGTGCCAGCAGTTACGGCAGGGGGCAACAGCCCCAGCATTTT. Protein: CASSYGRGQQPQHF.

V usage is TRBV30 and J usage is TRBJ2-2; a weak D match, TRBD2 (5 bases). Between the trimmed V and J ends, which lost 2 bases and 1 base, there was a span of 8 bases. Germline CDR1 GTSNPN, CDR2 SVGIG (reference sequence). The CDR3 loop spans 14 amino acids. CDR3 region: CAWSLGRNTGELFF. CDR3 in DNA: TGTGCCTGGAGTCTAGGGAGGAACACCGGGGAGCTGTTTTTT.

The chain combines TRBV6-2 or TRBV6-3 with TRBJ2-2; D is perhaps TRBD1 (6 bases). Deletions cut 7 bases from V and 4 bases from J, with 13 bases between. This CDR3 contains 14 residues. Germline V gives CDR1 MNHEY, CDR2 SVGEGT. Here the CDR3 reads CASTRQAITGELFF. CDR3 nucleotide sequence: TGTGCCAGCACTCGACAGGCGATCACCGGGGAGCTGTTTTTT.

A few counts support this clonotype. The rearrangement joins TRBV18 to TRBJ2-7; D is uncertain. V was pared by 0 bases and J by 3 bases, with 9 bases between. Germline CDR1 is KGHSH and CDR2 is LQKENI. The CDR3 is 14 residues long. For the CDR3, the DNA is TGTGCCAGCTCACCACCCAACAGAGTCTACGAGCAGTACTTC. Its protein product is CASSPPNRVYEQYF.

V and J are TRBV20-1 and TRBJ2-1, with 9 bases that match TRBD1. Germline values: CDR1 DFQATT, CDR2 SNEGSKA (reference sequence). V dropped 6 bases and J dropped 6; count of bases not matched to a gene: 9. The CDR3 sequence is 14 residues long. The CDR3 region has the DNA TGCAGTGCCCAGGGACAGGGTTGGTTCAATGAGCAGTTCTTC. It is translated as CSAQGQGWFNEQFF.

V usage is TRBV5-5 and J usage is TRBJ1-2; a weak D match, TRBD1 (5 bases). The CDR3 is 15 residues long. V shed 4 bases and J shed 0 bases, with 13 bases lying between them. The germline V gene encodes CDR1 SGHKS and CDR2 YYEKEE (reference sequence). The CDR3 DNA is TGTGCCAGCAGCCCGGCCGGGACTTCTAACTATGGCTACACCTTC. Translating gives CASSPAGTSNYGYTF.